This passage covers 32 T cell receptor beta chains from one sample sequenced in a study of T cell repertoires in cytomegalovirus infection. TCRdb ran MiXCR on the reads and lists one entry per CDR3 protein. The sample has approximately 500,000 distinct CDR3 sequences; roughly a third are singletons. No cognate antigen is known for these TCRs. The sample in question was cultured PBMCs, obtained from culture after CMV antigen stimulation. The receptors stem from a human donor in good health (CMV status not recorded). Some clones in this sample may be carry-over from other donors' samples.

V gene TRBV28 combines with J gene TRBJ2-7; 11 bases are a match to TRBD2. Trimming took 5 bases from V and 5 from J; bases not matched to a gene: 8. CDR3 size: 15 residues. In germline, CDR1 is MDHEN, CDR2 SYDVKM. CDR3 coding DNA: TGTGCCAGCAGTCCAACTAGCGGGAGACGTAACGAGCAGTACTTC. Amino acid sequence: CASSPTSGRRNEQYF. The whole variable domain, filled in from reference TRBV28 and TRBJ2-7, reads DVKVTQSSRYLVKRTGEKVFLECVQDMDHENMFWYRQDPGLGLRLIYFSYDVKMKEKGDIPEGYSVSREKKERFSLILESASTNQTSMYLCASSPTSGRRNEQYFGPGTRLTVT.

In this sample, this clonotype turned up a few times. The chain combines TRBV15 with TRBJ2-2, with 8 bases matching TRBD1. V lost 7 bases and J lost 1; bases outside the gene matches: 5. The CDR3 covers 15 residues. CDR1 and CDR2 (germline): LNHNV, YYDKDF (reference sequence). The CDR3, as DNA: TGTGCCACCAAAGCAGGGGGCGAGAACACCGGGGAGCTGTTTTTT. It translates to CATKAGGENTGELFF.

This clonotype was seen more than once but under ten times. The chain combines TRBV12-3 or TRBV12-4 with TRBJ1-2; a possible D gene is TRBD1 (5 bases). Trimming removed 6 bases from V and 5 bases from J, with 22 bases in between. There are 16 residues in the CDR3. The CDR3 region is CASSQFVGSGLYGYTF. The CDR3 DNA follows: TGTGCCAGCAGCCAATTCGTCGGGTCAGGGTTGTATGGCTACACCTTC.

The table lists this clonotype with a few counts. The chain has TRBV28 and TRBJ2-7; D is perhaps TRBD1 (5 bases). V lost 10 bases, J lost 5 bases, and 12 bases lay in between. Germline-derived CDR1 and CDR2 are MDHEN and SYDVKM. The length of the CDR3 is 11 residues. CDR3 protein: CATSGAHEQYV. The CDR3 DNA reads as TGTGCCACTAGTGGGGCCCACGAGCAGTACGTC.

The chain is built from TRBV20-1 and TRBJ2-7; TRBD2 matches 10 bases. Germline trimming cut 3 bases from V and 2 bases from J; bases unmatched to any gene: 7. Germline V lookup: CDR1 DFQATT, CDR2 SNEGSKA (reference sequence). The CDR3 is 15 residues long. Here the CDR3 reads CSASGLAGVPYEQYF. The CDR3 DNA sequence: TGCAGTGCTAGTGGGCTAGCGGGAGTTCCCTACGAGCAGTACTTC.

The V call is TRBV7-2, the J call TRBJ1-1; TRBD1 might be the D (6 bases). This CDR3 spans 14 amino acids. CDR1 is SGHTA and CDR2 is FQGNSA in the germline V gene. The V end was cut by 3 bases, the J end by 3 bases, with 11 bases between. The CDR3 coding sequence is TGTGCCAGCAGCTTCACAGGGACGGACACTGAAGCTTTCTTT. It is translated as CASSFTGTDTEAFF.

This clonotype was found a few times. The chain uses TRBV10-3 and TRBJ2-7; 7 nucleotides match TRBD2. Germline loops: CDR1 ENHRY, CDR2 SYGVKD. The CDR3 covers 13 residues. V was clipped by 6 bases and J by 4 bases; unmatched bases: 6. The CDR3 sequence: CAISGGSLYEQYF. CDR3 nucleotide sequence: TGTGCCATCAGCGGGGGGTCGCTATACGAGCAGTACTTC.

This chain links TRBV27 with TRBJ2-6; 8 nucleotides align to TRBD2. Germline V gives CDR1 MNHEY, CDR2 SMNVEV (reference sequence). This CDR3 comprises 16 residues. V trimming: 11 bases; J trimming: 0 bases; junction bases outside the gene matches: 9. The CDR3 reads CAVASGSSSGANVLTF. The CDR3 DNA follows: TGTGCCGTAGCTAGCGGGTCCAGCTCTGGGGCCAACGTCCTGACTTTC.

The rearrangement links TRBV12-3 or TRBV12-4 to TRBJ1-1; D is undetermined. V gave up 6 bases and J gave up 5 bases, with 19 bases separating them. The CDR3 runs 15 residues. CDR3 amino acids: CASSHGSSGSTEAFF. CDR3 coding DNA: TGTGCCAGCAGCCACGGGAGTAGTGGCTCAACTGAAGCTTTCTTT.

There are many counts of this clonotype. The chain uses TRBV7-8 and TRBJ1-1; D unclear. V lost 1 base, J lost 10 bases, and 28 bases lay in between. CDR1 SGHVS and CDR2 FQNEAQ come from the germline V gene. This CDR3 has 18 amino acids. CDR3: CASSLVSLGQRLMGLAFF. Here the CDR3 DNA reads TGTGCCAGCAGCTTAGTATCGCTTGGGCAGAGGTTGATGGGTCTAGCTTTCTTT.

The table lists this clonotype with a few counts. The chain joins TRBV6-1 to TRBJ1-6; D gene uncertain. The V gene's germline CDR1 is MNHNS and CDR2 SASEGT. V was cut by 3 bases and J by 9 bases, with 15 bases left in between. The CDR3 length is 15 residues. The CDR3 region has the DNA TGTGCCAGCAGTGACGACGACCTCCGGGGTTCACCCCTCCACTTT. Translated, it gives CASSDDDLRGSPLHF.

V is TRBV7-2 and J is TRBJ1-1; TRBD1 agrees at 7 bases. The germline V gene has CDR1 SGHTA and CDR2 FQGNSA. The CDR3 contains 18 residues. Trimming removed 1 base from V and 3 bases from J; junction bases left unmatched: 14. The CDR3 is CASSLEGRRGRRDTEAFF. For the CDR3, the DNA is TGTGCCAGCAGCTTAGAGGGGCGGAGGGGGCGCCGGGACACTGAAGCTTTCTTT.

In this sample, this clonotype turned up a few times. The rearrangement joins TRBV4-2 to TRBJ2-3, with a possible D match to TRBD2 (5 bases). The germline V gene has CDR1 LGHNA and CDR2 YNFKEQ. V was cut by 1 base and J by 4 bases, with 15 bases left in between. The CDR3 loop spans 16 amino acids. The CDR3 sequence is CASSQVARDFSDTQYF. CDR3 sequence (DNA): TGTGCCAGCAGCCAAGTGGCCCGGGATTTCTCAGATACGCAGTATTTT.

The chain employs TRBV4-3 and TRBJ2-3; 9 bases agree with TRBD2. This CDR3 comprises 22 residues. Trimming cost V 0 bases and J 4 bases; bases outside gene matches: 23. Germline V gene lookup returns CDR1 LGHNA and CDR2 YSLEER. Here the CDR3 reads CASSQEGRRSWTSEGGPDTQYF. The CDR3 DNA reads TGCGCCAGCAGCCAAGAGGGTCGTAGAAGTTGGACTAGCGAGGGGGGTCCAGATACGCAGTATTTT.

The chain couples TRBV18 to TRBJ1-2; D call uncertain. The CDR3 is 13 residues long. Trimming took 3 bases from V and 4 from J, leaving 9 bases between them. Germline CDR1 and CDR2: KGHSH and LQKENI. Here the CDR3 reads CASSPGSSYGYTF. The CDR3 DNA follows: TGTGCCAGCTCACCGGGCAGTAGCTATGGCTACACCTTC.

This sequence joins TRBV25-1 and TRBJ2-3, with a tentative D call TRBD2 (5 bases). Germline CDR1 MGHDK, CDR2 SYGVNS. Deletions cut 8 bases from V and 0 bases from J, with 9 bases between. This CDR3 region has 13 residues. The CDR3 region has the DNA TGTGCCAGCGGAGGTCCTAGCACAGATACGCAGTATTTT. As protein: CASGGPSTDTQYF.

The V gene is TRBV6-2 or TRBV6-3, the J gene TRBJ2-1, with TRBD1 identical over 7 bases. Trimming removed 2 bases from V and 6 bases from J; junction bases left unmatched: 4. The CDR3 loop spans 14 amino acids. Looked up from germline, CDR1 is MNHEY and CDR2 is SVGEGT. The CDR3 coding sequence is TGTGCCAGCAGTTACCCCCGACAGGGCAATGAGCAGTTCTTC. This codes for CASSYPRQGNEQFF.

The V and J genes are TRBV7-2 and TRBJ1-4, with D perhaps matching TRBD1 (5 bases). The germline V and J ends were trimmed by 3 bases and 4 bases, with 12 bases remaining between them. Germline loops: CDR1 SGHTA, CDR2 FQGNSA. CDR3 length: 15 residues. Here the CDR3 DNA reads TGTGCCAGCAGCTTTTCGGGACGTAGTAATGAAAAACTGTTTTTT. The encoded protein is CASSFSGRSNEKLFF.

The chain carries TRBV19 and TRBJ2-2, with D maybe TRBD1 (6 bases). Between the trimmed V and J ends, which lost 8 bases and 0 bases, there was a span of 13 bases. Germline V lookup: CDR1 LNHDA, CDR2 SQIVND (reference sequence). The length of the CDR3 is 15 residues. Here the CDR3 reads CASQRGNSNTGELFF. CDR3 DNA: TGTGCCAGTCAGAGGGGGAACTCGAACACCGGGGAGCTGTTTTTT.

Ten or more counts support this clonotype. The chain recombines TRBV29-1 with TRBJ2-7; D unresolved. V was trimmed by 4 bases and J by 6 bases, leaving 16 bases between them. Germline values: CDR1 SQVTM, CDR2 ANQGSEA. CDR3 length: 13 residues. CDR3 sequence: CSVVWGYGLEQYF. Written as DNA, the CDR3 is TGCAGCGTTGTTTGGGGTTACGGTCTCGAGCAGTACTTC.

J is TRBJ2-1 and V is TRBV7-6; the match to TRBD2 covers 9 bases. This CDR3 spans 16 amino acids. CDR1 and CDR2 from the germline V gene are SGHVS and FNYEAQ. V gave up 7 bases and J gave up 0 bases; unmatched junction bases: 7. The CDR3 loop is CASTPGLASSYNEQFF. CDR3 sequence (DNA): TGTGCCAGCACCCCCGGACTAGCGAGCTCCTACAATGAGCAGTTCTTC.

The chain's CDR3 is CASSLVGGWREQFF. The CDR3 nucleotides read TGTGCCAGCAGTTTAGTGGGAGGGTGGAGGGAGCAGTTCTTC. The gene calls are TRBV12-3 or TRBV12-4 and TRBJ2-1; 7 bases agree with TRBD2. The CDR3 sequence is 14 residues long. Trimming took 1 base from V and 10 from J; bases not matched to a gene: 7.

The rearrangement joins TRBV5-4 to TRBJ2-1; TRBD2 is a possible D gene (5 bases). The germline V and J ends were trimmed by 4 bases and 2 bases, with 13 bases remaining between them. This CDR3 is built from 15 residues. Germline lookup yields CDR1 SGHNT and CDR2 YYREEE (reference sequence). The CDR3, as DNA: TGTGCCAGCAGCCTAACTAGATCAACCTACAATGAGCAGTTCTTC. Protein sequence: CASSLTRSTYNEQFF.

This clonotype was seen only a few times. V gene TRBV4-2 combines with J gene TRBJ1-2; the D is unclear. The CDR3 length is 15 residues. In germline, CDR1 is LGHNA, CDR2 YNFKEQ. V was cut by 4 bases and J by 4 bases, with 16 bases left in between. In nucleotides, the CDR3 is TGTGCCAGCAGCCCCCCCGCACGACCATTCTATGGCTACACCTTC. This translates into CASSPPARPFYGYTF.

The gene calls are TRBV30 and TRBJ2-3; maybe TRBD2 (5 bases). CDR1 is GTSNPN, CDR2 SVGIG, per germline (reference sequence). This CDR3 contains 13 residues. V lost 4 bases, J lost 2 bases, and 10 bases lay in between. The CDR3 DNA sequence: TGTGCCTGGAACCCAGCGGCCACAGATACGCAGTATTTT. Amino acid sequence: CAWNPAATDTQYF.

The chain is built from TRBV29-1 and TRBJ2-7; 10 nucleotides agree with TRBD2. Trimming cost V 4 bases and J 2 bases; bases outside gene matches: 2. The CDR3 is made up of 13 amino acids. Germline assignment: CDR1 SQVTM and CDR2 ANQGSEA. The CDR3 spells CSVVLAGAYEQYV. CDR3 bases: TGCAGCGTTGTCCTAGCGGGGGCCTACGAGCAGTACGTC.

The CDR3 loop reads CASSRQGFAHEQFF. CDR3 DNA: TGCGCCAGCAGCCGTCAAGGTTTTGCTCACGAGCAGTTCTTC. V gene TRBV4-3 combines with J gene TRBJ2-1; D not resolved. Germline values: CDR1 LGHNA, CDR2 YSLEER. The V end lost 4 bases, the J end lost 10 bases, and 17 bases lay between the germline ends. This CDR3 comprises 14 residues.

The chain combines TRBV7-6 with TRBJ1-2; D is unclear. The CDR3 is 13 amino acids. CDR1 is SGHVS and CDR2 is FNYEAQ in the germline V gene. V lost 2 bases to trimming and J lost 6 bases, with 10 bases between them. The DNA for the CDR3 is TGTGCCAGCAGCTTATCATTCGGAGATGGCTACACCTTC. This gives the protein CASSLSFGDGYTF.

In this sample, this clonotype turned up a few times. The chain combines TRBV6-5 with TRBJ1-1, with D possibly TRBD1 on 6 matching bases. There are 13 residues in the CDR3. Trimming pared 8 bases from V and 5 bases from J, leaving 15 bases between. The germline V gene encodes CDR1 MNHEY and CDR2 SVGAGI. In nucleotides, the CDR3 is TGTGCCAGCGGGATGGGGGCGCGGACTGAAGCTTTCTTT. Amino acids: CASGMGARTEAFF.

In DNA form, the CDR3 reads TGTGCCATCAAAGAGGGGGGGCGTCGGAACACTGAAGCTTTCTTT. The encoded protein is CAIKEGGRRNTEAFF. The chain combines TRBV10-3 with TRBJ1-1; a possible D gene is TRBD1 (6 bases). This CDR3 contains 15 residues. Trimming removed 7 bases at V and 1 base at J, with 16 bases between. The germline gives CDR1 ENHRY, CDR2 SYGVKD.

Only a few counts were recorded for this clonotype. The chain uses TRBV12-3 or TRBV12-4 and TRBJ2-7, with D possibly TRBD2 on 6 matching bases. The CDR3 runs 14 residues. With 6 bases removed from V and 5 bases from J, the gap between germline ends came to 17 bases. The CDR3 loop reads CASSQRLVPNEQYF. DNA of the CDR3: TGTGCCAGCAGCCAACGACTAGTGCCAAACGAGCAGTACTTC.

There are many counts of this clonotype. V gene TRBV7-2 combines with J gene TRBJ1-3, with unresolved D. From germline, CDR1 is SGHTA and CDR2 FQGNSA. The CDR3 length is 15 residues. The V gene lost 3 bases and the J gene lost 0 bases, with 9 bases spanning the gap. The CDR3 region has the DNA TGTGCCAGCAGCTTCAGGACTAGCTCTGGAAACACCATATATTTT. Its translation: CASSFRTSSGNTIYF.